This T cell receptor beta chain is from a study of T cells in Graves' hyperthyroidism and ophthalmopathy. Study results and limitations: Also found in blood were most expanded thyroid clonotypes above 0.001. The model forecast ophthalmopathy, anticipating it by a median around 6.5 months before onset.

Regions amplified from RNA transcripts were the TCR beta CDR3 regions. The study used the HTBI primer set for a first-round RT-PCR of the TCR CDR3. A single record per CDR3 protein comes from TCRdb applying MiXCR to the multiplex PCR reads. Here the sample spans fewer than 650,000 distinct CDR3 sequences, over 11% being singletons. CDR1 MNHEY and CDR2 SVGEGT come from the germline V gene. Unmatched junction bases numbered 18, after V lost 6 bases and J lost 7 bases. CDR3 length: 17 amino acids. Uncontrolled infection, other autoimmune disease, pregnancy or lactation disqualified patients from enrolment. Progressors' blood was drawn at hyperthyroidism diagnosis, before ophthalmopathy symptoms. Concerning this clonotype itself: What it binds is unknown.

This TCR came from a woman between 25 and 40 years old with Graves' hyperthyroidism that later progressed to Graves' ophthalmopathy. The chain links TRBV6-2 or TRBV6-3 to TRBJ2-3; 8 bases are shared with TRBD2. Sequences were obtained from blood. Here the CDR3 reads CASSRLPASGSTYTQYF. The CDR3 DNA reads TGTGCCAGCAGCCGACTTCCGGCGAGCGGGAGTACGTATACGCAGTATTTT.